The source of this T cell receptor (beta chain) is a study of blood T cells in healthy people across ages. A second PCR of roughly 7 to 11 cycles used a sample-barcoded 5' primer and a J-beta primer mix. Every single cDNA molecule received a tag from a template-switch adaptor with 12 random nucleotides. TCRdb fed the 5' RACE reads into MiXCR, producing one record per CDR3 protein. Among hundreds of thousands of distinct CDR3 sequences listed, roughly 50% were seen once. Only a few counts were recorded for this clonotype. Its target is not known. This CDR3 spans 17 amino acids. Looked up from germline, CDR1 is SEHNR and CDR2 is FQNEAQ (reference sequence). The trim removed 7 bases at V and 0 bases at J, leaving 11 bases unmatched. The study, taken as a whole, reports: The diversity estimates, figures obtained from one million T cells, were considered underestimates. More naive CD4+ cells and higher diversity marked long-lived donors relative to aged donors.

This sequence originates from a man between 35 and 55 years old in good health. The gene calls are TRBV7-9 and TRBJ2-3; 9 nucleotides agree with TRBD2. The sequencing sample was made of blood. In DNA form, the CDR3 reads TGTGCCAGCAACCTACAATTAGCGGGAGCTAGCACAGATACGCAGTATTTT. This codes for CASNLQLAGASTDTQYF. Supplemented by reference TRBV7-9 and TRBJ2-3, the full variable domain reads DTGVSQNPRHKITKRGQNVTFRCDPISEHNRLYWYRQTLGQGPEFLTYFQNEAQLEKSRLLSDRFSAERPKGSFSTLEIQRTEQGDSAMYLCASNLQLAGASTDTQYFGPGTRLTVL.